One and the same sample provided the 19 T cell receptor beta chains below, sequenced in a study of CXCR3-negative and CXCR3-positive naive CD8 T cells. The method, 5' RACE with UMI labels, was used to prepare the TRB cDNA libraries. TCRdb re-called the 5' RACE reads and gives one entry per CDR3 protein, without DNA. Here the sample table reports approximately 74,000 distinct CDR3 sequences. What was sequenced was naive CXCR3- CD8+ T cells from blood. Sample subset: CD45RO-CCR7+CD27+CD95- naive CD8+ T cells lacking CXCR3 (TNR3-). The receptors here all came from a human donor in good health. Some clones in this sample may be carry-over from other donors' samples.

This CDR3 reads CASTLGGTANSPLHF. V is TRBV6-5 and J is TRBJ1-6; the D gene TCRdb calls, TRBD1, cannot be checked with no DNA. The CDR3 runs 15 residues. CDR1 is MNHEY and CDR2 is SVGAGI in the germline V gene.

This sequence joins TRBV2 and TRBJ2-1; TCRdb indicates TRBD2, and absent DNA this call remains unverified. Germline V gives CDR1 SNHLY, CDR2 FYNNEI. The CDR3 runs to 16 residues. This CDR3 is CASSERADGPGVEQFF. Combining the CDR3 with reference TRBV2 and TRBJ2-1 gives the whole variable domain EPEVTQTPSHQVTQMGQEVILRCVPISNHLYFYWYRQILGQKVEFLVSFYNNEISEKSEIFDDQFSVERPDGSNFTLKIRSTKLEDSAMYFCASSERADGPGVEQFFGPGTRLTVL.

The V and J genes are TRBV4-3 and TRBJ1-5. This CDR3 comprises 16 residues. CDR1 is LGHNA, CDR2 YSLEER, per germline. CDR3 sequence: CASSQDISPSNQPQHF.

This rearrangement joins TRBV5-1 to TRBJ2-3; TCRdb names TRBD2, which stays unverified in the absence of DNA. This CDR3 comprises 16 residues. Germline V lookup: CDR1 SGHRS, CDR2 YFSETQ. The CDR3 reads CASSLLGGSRTDTQYF.

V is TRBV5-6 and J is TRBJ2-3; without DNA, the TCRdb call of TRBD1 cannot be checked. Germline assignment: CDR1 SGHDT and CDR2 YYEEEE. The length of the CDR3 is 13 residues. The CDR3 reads CASSRGFPGTQYF.

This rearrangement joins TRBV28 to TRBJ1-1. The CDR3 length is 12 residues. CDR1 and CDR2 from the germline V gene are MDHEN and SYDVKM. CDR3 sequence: CASHSGGTEAFF.

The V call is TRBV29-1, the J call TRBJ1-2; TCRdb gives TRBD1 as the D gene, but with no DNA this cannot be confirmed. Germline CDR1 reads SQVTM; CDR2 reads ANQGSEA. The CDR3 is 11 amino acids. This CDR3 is CSVAGAGGYTF.

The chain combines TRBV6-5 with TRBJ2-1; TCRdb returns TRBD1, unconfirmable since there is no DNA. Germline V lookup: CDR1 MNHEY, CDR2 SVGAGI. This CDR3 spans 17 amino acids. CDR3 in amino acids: CASSYPSGASSYNEQFF.

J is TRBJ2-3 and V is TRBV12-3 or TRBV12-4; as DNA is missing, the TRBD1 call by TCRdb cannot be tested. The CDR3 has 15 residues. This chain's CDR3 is CASGDRNTGTDTQYF.

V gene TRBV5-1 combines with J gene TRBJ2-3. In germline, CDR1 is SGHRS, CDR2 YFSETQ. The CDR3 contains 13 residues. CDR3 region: CASSSQSTDTQYF. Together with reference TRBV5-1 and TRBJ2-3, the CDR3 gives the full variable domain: KAGVTQTPRYLIKTRGQQVTLSCSPISGHRSVSWYQQTPGQGLQFLFEYFSETQRNKGNFPGRFSGRQFSNSRSEMNVSTLELGDSALYLCASSSQSTDTQYFGPGTRLTVL.

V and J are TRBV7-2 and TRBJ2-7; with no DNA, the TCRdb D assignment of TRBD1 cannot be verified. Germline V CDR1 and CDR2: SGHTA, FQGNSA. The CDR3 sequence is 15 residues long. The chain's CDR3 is CASSLEDGGAHEQYF.

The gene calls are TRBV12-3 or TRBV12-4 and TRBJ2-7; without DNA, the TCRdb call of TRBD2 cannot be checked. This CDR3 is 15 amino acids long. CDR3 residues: CASTLGTSGTYEQYF.

The CDR3 region is CASSGGRVEAFF. This chain links TRBV27 with TRBJ1-1. CDR3 length: 12 amino acids. Germline loops: CDR1 MNHEY, CDR2 SMNVEV (reference sequence).

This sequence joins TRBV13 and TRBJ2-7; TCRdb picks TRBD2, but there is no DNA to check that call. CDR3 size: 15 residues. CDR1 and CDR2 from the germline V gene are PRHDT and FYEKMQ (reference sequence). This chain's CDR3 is CASSLYGLAKNEQYF.

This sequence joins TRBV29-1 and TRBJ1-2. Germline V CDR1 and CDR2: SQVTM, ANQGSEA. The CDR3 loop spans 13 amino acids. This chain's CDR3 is CSVEGGQAYGYTF.

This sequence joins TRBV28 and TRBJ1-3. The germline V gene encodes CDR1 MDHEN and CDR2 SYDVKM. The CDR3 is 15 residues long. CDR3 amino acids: CASSSYDHQGNTIYF.

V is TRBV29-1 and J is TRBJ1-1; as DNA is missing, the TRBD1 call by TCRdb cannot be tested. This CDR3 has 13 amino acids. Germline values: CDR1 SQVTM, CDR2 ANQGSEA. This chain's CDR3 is CSVDWGWDTEAFF. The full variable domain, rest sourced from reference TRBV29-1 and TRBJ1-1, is SAVISQKPSRDICQRGTSLTIQCQVDSQVTMMFWYRQQPGQSLTLIATANQGSEATYESGFVIDKFPISRPNLTFSTLTVSNMSPEDSSIYLCSVDWGWDTEAFFGQGTRLTVV.

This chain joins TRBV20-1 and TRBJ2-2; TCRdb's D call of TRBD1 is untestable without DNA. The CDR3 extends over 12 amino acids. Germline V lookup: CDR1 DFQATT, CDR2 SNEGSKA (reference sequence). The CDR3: CSATEGAGELFF.

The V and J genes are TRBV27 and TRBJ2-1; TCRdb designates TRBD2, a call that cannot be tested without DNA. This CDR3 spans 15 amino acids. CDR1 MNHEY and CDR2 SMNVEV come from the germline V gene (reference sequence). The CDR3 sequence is CASSLGLAGTNEQFF.